This passage covers 27 T cell receptor beta chains from one sample sequenced in a study of T cell changes during pregnancy in multiple sclerosis. Profiled with immunoSEQ multiplex PCR; TCRdb holds only in-frame clones, not every one. The repertoire holds under 70,000 clones, with 90% to 95% as singletons. The specimen comprised CD4+ T cells from peripheral blood mononuclear cells, sampled in the first trimester of pregnancy. These receptors originate from a female donor with multiple sclerosis, enrolled in a pregnancy study.

In this sample, this clone turned up once. The chain is built from TRBV7-2 and TRBJ2-5, with D unclear. Germline CDR1 is SGHTA and CDR2 is FQGNSA. The ends were cut back, 4 bases at V and 0 bases at J, with 3 bases in the middle. There are 12 residues in the CDR3. In DNA, the CDR3 is TGTGCCAGCAGCTCTTACCAAGAGACCCAGTACTTC. Its translation: CASSSYQETQYF. The whole variable domain, filled in from reference TRBV7-2 and TRBJ2-5, reads GAGVSQSPSNKVTEKGKDVELRCDPISGHTALYWYRQSLGQGLEFLIYFQGNSAPDKSGLPSDRFSAERTGGSVSTLTIQRTQQEDSAVYLCASSSYQETQYFGPGTRLLVL.

This chain links TRBV4-3 with TRBJ1-6, with no clear D. Per the germline V gene, CDR1 is LGHNA and CDR2 is YSLEER. The CDR3 is 13 residues long. V dropped 0 bases and J dropped 10 bases, with 7 bases sitting between them. CDR3 coding DNA: TGCGCCAGCAGCCAAGATTCAGGCTCACCCCTCCACTTT. Translated, it gives CASSQDSGSPLHF.

The chain joins TRBV6-5 to TRBJ1-3; no reliable D call. V was pared by 6 bases and J by 0 bases, with 12 bases between. The germline CDR1 and CDR2 sequences are MNHEY and SVGAGI. This CDR3 region has 15 residues. The CDR3 is CASSQRQNSGNTIYF. In DNA, the CDR3 is TGTGCCAGCAGCCAACGACAAAACTCTGGAAACACCATATATTTT.

This sequence joins TRBV7-8 and TRBJ1-2; possibly TRBD1 for D (6 bases). Germline V CDR1 and CDR2: SGHVS, FQNEAQ. The V end lost 1 base, the J end lost 4 bases, and 13 bases lay between the germline ends. The length of the CDR3 is 15 residues. The CDR3 DNA reads TGTGCCAGCAGCTTAGAGCTGGGGGCGGGCTATGGCTACACCTTC. Amino acid sequence: CASSLELGAGYGYTF.

The V and J genes are TRBV5-4 and TRBJ1-2; 9 bases align to TRBD1. With V trimmed by 5 bases and J by 4 bases, 15 bases remained unmatched. This CDR3 comprises 17 residues. Germline CDR1 SGHNT, CDR2 YYREEE (reference sequence). CDR3 residues: CASSSGQGRVLGYGYTF. CDR3 in DNA: TGTGCCAGCAGTTCCGGACAGGGGCGAGTATTAGGCTATGGCTACACCTTC.

This clone occurred a few times. The rearrangement links TRBV19 to TRBJ2-3; TRBD2 matches at 8 bases. Germline trimming cut 5 bases from V and 2 bases from J; bases unmatched to any gene: 6. Germline V gene lookup returns CDR1 LNHDA and CDR2 SQIVND (reference sequence). This CDR3 comprises 15 residues. Here the CDR3 reads CASSPSSGFTDTQYF. Here the CDR3 DNA reads TGTGCCAGTAGTCCATCTAGCGGGTTCACAGATACGCAGTATTTT.

The chain is built from TRBV5-5 and TRBJ1-1, with 8 nucleotides matching TRBD1. Trimming cost V 2 bases and J 11 bases; bases outside gene matches: 14. Germline CDR1 SGHKS, CDR2 YYEKEE (reference sequence). The CDR3 extends over 15 amino acids. The CDR3 nucleotides are TGTGCCAGCAGCTTAAATTGGGACAGGAGTGGTCGGGCTTTCTTT. It translates to CASSLNWDRSGRAFF.

The rearrangement joins TRBV5-1 to TRBJ2-5; 7 nucleotides line up with TRBD1. This CDR3 has 14 amino acids. J was trimmed by 5 bases and V by 4 bases; bases with no gene match: 8. CDR1 and CDR2 (germline): SGHRS, YFSETQ. CDR3 nucleotides: TGCGCCAGCAGCATGAACAGGGGAAGGGAGACCCAGTACTTC. Amino acid sequence: CASSMNRGRETQYF.

The J gene is TRBJ1-2, the V gene TRBV6-5; tentative D call: TRBD1 (5 bases). V shed 6 bases and J shed 7 bases, with 15 bases lying between them. CDR3 length: 13 residues. Germline V gene data show CDR1 as MNHEY and CDR2 as SVGAGI. The CDR3, as DNA: TGTGCCAGCAGCTTCAGGGATGCCCTTGGCTACACCTTC. Its translation: CASSFRDALGYTF.

The chain carries TRBV11-1 and TRBJ2-7; a weak D match, TRBD1 (5 bases). This CDR3 has 16 amino acids. CDR1 is SGHAT, CDR2 FQDESV, per germline (reference sequence). The V gene lost 4 bases and the J gene lost 0 bases, with 16 bases spanning the gap. CDR3 in amino acids: CASSSVGQPNSYEQYF. The CDR3 DNA reads as TGTGCCAGCAGCTCCGTGGGGCAGCCTAACTCCTACGAGCAGTACTTC.

The J gene is TRBJ1-1, the V gene TRBV15, with 8 positions matching TRBD1. The CDR3 runs to 12 residues. Germline trimming cut 9 bases from V and 11 bases from J; bases unmatched to any gene: 11. The germline V gene encodes CDR1 LNHNV and CDR2 YYDKDF (reference sequence). CDR3 DNA: TGTGCCACTTCGAGCGACAGGGGTTCGGCTTTCTTT. Encoded protein: CATSSDRGSAFF.

The gene calls are TRBV5-4 and TRBJ2-7; TRBD2 is a possible D gene (5 bases). Germline CDR1 SGHNT, CDR2 YYREEE (reference sequence). The length of the CDR3 is 14 residues. Trimming took off 4 bases at V and 2 bases at J, with 13 bases between the two ends. CDR3 residues: CASSPLDGTYEQYF. For the CDR3, the DNA is TGTGCCAGCAGCCCGTTGGACGGGACCTACGAGCAGTACTTC.

The J gene is TRBJ2-7, the V gene TRBV4-1, with 9 bases lining up with TRBD2. Germline V gene lookup returns CDR1 MGHRA and CDR2 YSYEKL. The CDR3 spans 14 residues. V gave up 1 base and J gave up 3 bases; unmatched junction bases: 1. The CDR3: CASSQGLAVYEQYF. CDR3 DNA sequence: TGCGCCAGCAGCCAAGGACTAGCGGTCTACGAGCAGTACTTC.

This rearrangement joins TRBV11-2 to TRBJ1-2, with a tentative D call TRBD1 (5 bases). The germline CDR1 and CDR2 sequences are SGHAT and FQNNGV. V lost 0 bases, J lost 4 bases, and 12 bases lay in between. The CDR3 contains 15 residues. The CDR3 spells CASSLERGIVYGYTF. The CDR3 DNA reads TGTGCCAGCAGCTTAGAACGGGGGATAGTCTATGGCTACACCTTC.

The chain links TRBV2 to TRBJ1-3; no definite D call. CDR3 size: 14 residues. With 7 bases removed from V and 0 bases from J, the gap between germline ends came to 10 bases. Per the germline V gene, CDR1 is SNHLY and CDR2 is FYNNEI. This chain's CDR3 is CASNALISGNTIYF. CDR3 nucleotide sequence: TGTGCCAGCAATGCTCTAATCTCTGGAAACACCATATATTTT.

The chain has TRBV11-2 and TRBJ1-3; D is unresolved. Germline V lookup: CDR1 SGHAT, CDR2 FQNNGV. Trimming removed 0 bases from V and 4 bases from J, with 4 bases in between. The CDR3 is made up of 13 amino acids. CDR3 nucleotide sequence: TGTGCCAGCAGCTTAGATCTCGGAAACACCATATATTTT. This sequence encodes CASSLDLGNTIYF.

The chain recombines TRBV21-1 with TRBJ2-3; the D call TRBD2 from the table was never checked on the DNA. TRBV21-1 is a listed pseudogene. CDR3 length: 19 residues. The CDR3 DNA is TGTGCCAGCAGCGACGCCGGGGCTAGCGGGGGGCGGGGCACAGATACGCAGTATTTT. It is translated as CASSDAGASGGRGTDTQYF.

The rearrangement uses TRBV4-1 and TRBJ2-5, with D maybe TRBD1 (6 bases). Germline CDR1 and CDR2: MGHRA and YSYEKL. CDR3 length equals 15 residues. Deletions cut 1 base from V and 1 base from J, with 10 bases between. The CDR3, as DNA: TGCGCCAGCAGCCAAGCGGGACACGGCCAAGAGACCCAGTACTTC. It is translated as CASSQAGHGQETQYF.

This sequence joins TRBV6-1 and TRBJ1-2, with 11 positions matching TRBD1. This CDR3 has 15 amino acids. Germline V gene sequence: CDR1 MNHNS, CDR2 SASEGT. After removal of 5 bases from V and 2 bases from J, the junction contained 4 bases not matched to a gene. The CDR3 spells CASSFGTGGNYGYTF. In DNA, the CDR3 is TGTGCCAGCAGTTTCGGGACAGGGGGGAACTATGGCTACACCTTC.

The chain recombines TRBV5-1 with TRBJ1-1; 8 nucleotides line up with TRBD1. Germline V CDR1 and CDR2: SGHRS, YFSETQ. The CDR3 has 14 amino acids. V dropped 5 bases and J dropped 1; count of bases not matched to a gene: 4. The CDR3 loop reads CASRPGTGNTEAFF. CDR3 bases: TGCGCCAGCAGACCCGGGACAGGGAACACTGAAGCTTTCTTT. The full variable domain, with the rest looked up from reference TRBV5-1 and TRBJ1-1, is KAGVTQTPRYLIKTRGQQVTLSCSPISGHRSVSWYQQTPGQGLQFLFEYFSETQRNKGNFPGRFSGRQFSNSRSEMNVSTLELGDSALYLCASRPGTGNTEAFFGQGTRLTVV.

Remarks on this clone: An end of the junction does not agree with germline; a read error may underlie this. The V call is TRBV30, the J call TRBJ2-3; 9 bases are a match to TRBD1. Germline CDR1 reads GTSNPN; CDR2 reads SVGIG (reference sequence). This CDR3 contains 12 residues. The CDR3 region is CAWSASGTGSDF. CDR3 DNA sequence: TGTGCCTGGAGTGCCTCCGGGACAGGGTCAGATTTT. Based on the CDR3 plus reference TRBV30 and TRBJ2-3, the full variable domain is SQTIHQWPATLVQPVGSPLSLECTVEGTSNPNLYWYRQAAGRGLQLLFYSVGIGQISSEVPQNLSASRPQDRQFILSSKKLLLSDSGFYLCAWSASGTGSDFGPGTRLTVL.

This clone was seen a handful of times. The chain is built from TRBV9 and TRBJ1-1; D is unresolved. CDR3 length: 13 residues. CDR1 is SGDLS, CDR2 YYNGEE, per germline. V lost 3 bases, J lost 0 bases, and 6 bases lay in between. The CDR3 DNA is TGTGCCAGCAGCGGCAGGATGAACACTGAAGCTTTCTTT. It yields the protein CASSGRMNTEAFF.

The rearrangement links TRBV5-5 to TRBJ2-4, with 7 bases matching TRBD2. CDR1 is SGHKS and CDR2 is YYEKEE in the germline V gene (reference sequence). V dropped 2 bases and J dropped 0; count of bases not matched to a gene: 2. The CDR3 loop spans 15 amino acids. The CDR3 here is CASSFSGLAKNIQYF. The CDR3 coding sequence is TGTGCCAGCAGCTTTAGCGGGCTAGCCAAAAACATTCAGTACTTC.

The V gene is TRBV23-1, the J gene TRBJ2-7; 7 nucleotides line up with TRBD2. TRBV23-1 is an ORF; its function is uncertain. CDR3 size: 17 residues. With V trimmed by 4 bases and J by 7 bases, 19 bases remained unmatched. DNA of the CDR3: TGCGCCAGCAGTCGGGGGTGGGAGGGGCCGGGCGGGGGAGAGCAGTACTTC. Its protein product is CASSRGWEGPGGGEQYF.

This chain uses TRBV13 with TRBJ1-5; TRBD1 might be the D (5 bases). The CDR3 has 16 amino acids. Germline CDR1 PRHDT, CDR2 FYEKMQ (reference sequence). V lost 3 bases, J lost 3 bases, and 15 bases lay in between. CDR3 sequence reads: CASSLRRTGNNQPQHF. In DNA form, the CDR3 reads TGTGCCAGCAGCTTGCGTCGTACAGGAAACAATCAGCCCCAGCATTTT. Using reference TRBV13 and TRBJ1-5 for the parts outside the CDR3, the full variable domain is AAGVIQSPRHLIKEKRETATLKCYPIPRHDTVYWYQQGPGQDPQFLISFYEKMQSDKGSIPDRFSAQQFSDYHSELNMSSLELGDSALYFCASSLRRTGNNQPQHFGDGTRLSIL.

The chain has TRBV14 and TRBJ1-2, with 8 nucleotides matching TRBD1. There are 15 residues in the CDR3. Germline CDR1 and CDR2: SGHDN and FVKESK. J gave up 0 bases and V 5 bases, and 5 bases lay outside the gene matches. The CDR3 here is CASSARDRTNYGYTF. DNA of the CDR3: TGTGCCAGCAGCGCCCGGGACAGGACTAACTATGGCTACACCTTC.

The CDR3: CASSETRAEAFF. The CDR3 coding sequence is TGTGCCAGCAGTGAGACGAGGGCTGAAGCTTTCTTT. The V call is TRBV25-1, the J call TRBJ1-1; D is unresolved. Germline CDR1 is MGHDK and CDR2 is SYGVNS. Trimming pared 3 bases from V and 6 bases from J, leaving 8 bases between. This CDR3 region has 12 residues.